One sample yielded the 20 T cell receptor beta chains listed below, sequenced in a study of CD8 T cells in Susac syndrome. Random-hexamer reverse transcription was applied to 0.5 to 1 ug RNA. MiXCR, applied by TCRdb to the immunoSEQ multiplex PCR reads, yields one record per CDR3 protein. The sample includes more than 110,000 distinct CDR3 sequences, 85% to 95% seen only once; the top ten take 0.27%. The sample comprised CD8+ T cells from PBMCs. These receptors were obtained from a human donor in good health.

The chain employs TRBV18 and TRBJ2-5, with a possible D match to TRBD1 (9 bases). CDR1 is KGHSH and CDR2 is LQKENI in the germline V gene. The CDR3 length is 16 residues. Trimming took 3 bases from V and 4 from J, leaving 18 bases between them. The CDR3 DNA reads as TGTGCCAGCTCACCTAGCGGGACAGGGCACAGAGAGACCCAGTACTTC. This sequence encodes CASSPSGTGHRETQYF.

The chain recombines TRBV23-1 with TRBJ1-2, with 9 bases fitting TRBD1. TRBV23-1 has ORF status, its function being uncertain. Losses at the gene ends were 9 bases for V and 8 bases for J; bases not matched to a gene: 13. CDR3 length equals 14 residues. The CDR3 loop is CASPFPRTGDGYTF. The CDR3 DNA reads as TGCGCCAGTCCCTTTCCCAGGACAGGGGACGGCTACACCTTC.

The V gene is TRBV28, the J gene TRBJ2-7, with D possibly being TRBD2 (6 bases). Per the germline V gene, CDR1 is MDHEN and CDR2 is SYDVKM. The CDR3 is 13 amino acids. The ends were cut back, 2 bases at V and 4 bases at J, with 9 bases in the middle. The CDR3 sequence is CASSLMAGYEQYF. CDR3 bases: TGTGCCAGCAGTTTAATGGCGGGGTACGAGCAGTACTTC.

This clonotype was detected only once. The V and J genes are TRBV27 and TRBJ2-7, with D unresolved. Trimming cost V 4 bases and J 0 bases, with 7 bases left between them. Germline-derived CDR1 and CDR2 are MNHEY and SMNVEV (reference sequence). The CDR3 has 13 residues. The CDR3 region is CASSSSSSYEQYF. In nucleotides, the CDR3 is TGTGCCAGCAGTTCGAGCAGCTCCTACGAGCAGTACTTC.

This chain links TRBV14 with TRBJ1-1, with D unclear. The CDR3 extends over 13 amino acids. Between the trimmed V and J ends, which lost 0 bases and 7 bases, there was a span of 9 bases. CDR1 is SGHDN, CDR2 FVKESK, per germline. This CDR3 is CASSQDPGREAFF. The CDR3 nucleotides read TGTGCCAGCAGCCAAGATCCCGGTCGTGAAGCTTTCTTT.

This CDR3 is CSVEGGDEQFF. The CDR3 DNA reads as TGCAGCGTTGAGGGAGGGGATGAGCAGTTCTTC. The rearrangement links TRBV29-1 to TRBJ2-1; TRBD2 agrees at 7 bases. Germline CDR1 reads SQVTM; CDR2 reads ANQGSEA. This CDR3 is 11 amino acids long. Germline trimming cut 3 bases from V and 8 bases from J; bases unmatched to any gene: 1.

The chain has TRBV5-1 and TRBJ2-7; TRBD1 matches at 7 bases. Germline V gives CDR1 SGHRS, CDR2 YFSETQ. Trimming cost V 7 bases and J 2 bases; bases outside gene matches: 9. This CDR3 is built from 14 residues. The CDR3 reads CASSTGTDTYEQYF. For the CDR3, the DNA is TGCGCCAGCTCAACCGGGACAGATACCTACGAGCAGTACTTC.

The V gene is TRBV20-1, the J gene TRBJ2-7; D is possibly TRBD1 (6 bases). V was pared by 3 bases and J by 3 bases, with 12 bases between. Per the germline V gene, CDR1 is DFQATT and CDR2 is SNEGSKA (reference sequence). This CDR3 contains 13 residues. As DNA, the CDR3 is TGCAGTGCTAGTTTCAGGGGTTTCTACGAGCAGTACTTC. As protein: CSASFRGFYEQYF.

The chain uses TRBV30 and TRBJ2-3; D not resolved. From germline, CDR1 is GTSNPN and CDR2 SVGIG (reference sequence). This CDR3 has 13 amino acids. V dropped 0 bases and J dropped 0 bases, with 4 bases sitting between them. In nucleotides, the CDR3 is TGTGCCTGGAGTGTGATAAGCACAGATACGCAGTATTTT. Encoded protein: CAWSVISTDTQYF.

CDR3 DNA: TGTGCCACCAGCAGCCCGGGACTAGCGAGAGAGACCCAGTACTTC. Its protein is CATSSPGLARETQYF. The chain is built from TRBV15 and TRBJ2-5; 10 bases match TRBD2. Germline-derived CDR1 and CDR2 are LNHNV and YYDKDF (reference sequence). The CDR3 loop spans 15 amino acids. V trimming: 3 bases; J trimming: 4 bases; junction bases outside the gene matches: 5.

This chain uses TRBV7-9 with TRBJ2-3; 8 bases are a match to TRBD1. After removal of 6 bases from V and 6 bases from J, the junction contained 8 bases not matched to a gene. CDR1 SEHNR and CDR2 FQNEAQ come from the germline V gene (reference sequence). The CDR3 consists of 14 residues. CDR3 DNA: TGTGCCAGCAGTTCTCCCCACAGGGGGGATACGCAGTATTTT. Translating gives CASSSPHRGDTQYF.

V and J are TRBV30 and TRBJ1-1; D unclear. V lost 4 bases and J 8 bases, leaving 8 bases between the germline ends. Looked up from germline, CDR1 is GTSNPN and CDR2 is SVGIG (reference sequence). The CDR3 totals 10 residues. The CDR3 bases are TGTGCCTGGAATGTGCCAGAAGCTTTCTTT. Encoded protein: CAWNVPEAFF.

This sequence joins TRBV7-8 and TRBJ2-3, with 10 bases identical to TRBD2. CDR1 SGHVS and CDR2 FQNEAQ come from the germline V gene. The CDR3 extends over 15 amino acids. Trimming cost V 5 bases and J 3 bases; bases outside gene matches: 5. The CDR3 region is CASSPSSGRTDTQYF. CDR3 nucleotide sequence: TGTGCCAGCAGCCCATCTAGCGGGAGAACAGATACGCAGTATTTT.

The rearrangement joins TRBV28 to TRBJ2-7; perhaps TRBD2 as D (6 bases). Per the germline V gene, CDR1 is MDHEN and CDR2 is SYDVKM. The ends were cut back, 4 bases at V and 6 bases at J, with 19 bases in the middle. The CDR3 contains 15 residues. The CDR3: CASSSTPGDAFEQYF. In DNA, the CDR3 is TGTGCCAGCAGTTCAACACCGGGGGACGCTTTCGAGCAGTACTTC.

The rearrangement uses TRBV20-1 and TRBJ2-7; perhaps TRBD1 as D (6 bases). The CDR3 totals 13 residues. Germline-derived CDR1 and CDR2 are DFQATT and SNEGSKA (reference sequence). With 1 base removed from V and 2 bases from J, the gap between germline ends came to 9 bases. The CDR3 coding sequence is TGCAGTGCTAGAGGGACAGCCACCTACGAGCAGTACTTC. This translates into CSARGTATYEQYF.

The gene calls are TRBV29-1 and TRBJ2-2; D call uncertain. Trimming took off 5 bases at V and 8 bases at J, with 6 bases between the two ends. Germline CDR1 is SQVTM and CDR2 is ANQGSEA. The CDR3 consists of 10 residues. CDR3 nucleotide sequence: TGCAGCGTTCTCTGGGGGGAGCTGTTTTTT. Translating it yields CSVLWGELFF.

This chain links TRBV20-1 with TRBJ1-5, with TRBD1 matching over 7 bases. With 0 bases clipped from V and 0 bases from J, the junction kept 8 bases outside the gene matches. This CDR3 has 17 residues. Germline CDR1 and CDR2: DFQATT and SNEGSKA (reference sequence). The CDR3 loop is CSARDEWDSYSNQPQHF. CDR3 in DNA: TGCAGTGCTAGAGATGAGTGGGACAGTTATAGCAATCAGCCCCAGCATTTT.

J is TRBJ2-3 and V is TRBV28, with D unclear. CDR1 and CDR2 from the germline V gene are MDHEN and SYDVKM. The ends were cut back, 11 bases at V and 8 bases at J, with 14 bases in the middle. CDR3 length: 11 amino acids. CDR3 nucleotides: TGTGCCGCGCTAGGAGTCGGTACGCAGTATTTT. Protein product: CAALGVGTQYF.

This clonotype has just one count. The chain joins TRBV7-9 to TRBJ2-1, with 10 nucleotides matching TRBD2. The CDR3 is made up of 14 amino acids. Per the germline V gene, CDR1 is SEHNR and CDR2 is FQNEAQ (reference sequence). V gave up 1 base and J gave up 9 bases; unmatched junction bases: 3. CDR3 nucleotides: TGTGCCAGCAGCTTAGTGGGACTAGCGTCTGAGCAGTTCTTC. Translated: CASSLVGLASEQFF.

V and J are TRBV7-9 and TRBJ2-7; possibly TRBD2 for D (6 bases). CDR3 length: 17 amino acids. Germline-derived CDR1 and CDR2 are SEHNR and FQNEAQ (reference sequence). The germline V and J ends were trimmed by 8 bases and 3 bases, with 26 bases remaining between them. CDR3 DNA: TGTGCCAGCTACTCATCGTCGGGAGCGGGTCGAAACTACGAGCAGTACTTC. Protein product: CASYSSSGAGRNYEQYF.